This record looks at one T cell receptor beta chain sequence and its context. Its antigen is undetermined. These data belong to a study of cytomegalovirus exposure and HLA in healthy donors. Study background: An early release of data contained about 85 million unique TCRs, which came from HLA-typed donors. Study-wide results and limits: Trimming of TCR beta V- and J-genes showed a link, identified in a later analysis, to a missense DCLRE1C variant. The authors later found TCR association rates varying by HLA locus, with DRB1 most and HLA-C fewest.

A multiplex PCR was run with 60 Vbeta primers and 13 Jbeta primers. Method: immunoSEQ multiplex PCR; TCRdb's copy keeps in-frame clones and lacks some. The repertoire includes about 190,000 clones, around 85% of them detected once, and 6.3% sits in the top ten. Trimming removed 5 bases at V and 2 bases at J, with 6 bases between. CDR1 KGHSH and CDR2 LQKENI come from the germline V gene. The CDR3 contains 12 residues. The material sequenced was PBMCs. This TCR derives from a man aged 40-49 years in good health and CMV-seropositive. The chain employs TRBV18 and TRBJ2-5; D gene unclear. The CDR3 nucleotides are TGTGCCAGCTCATCGGTACAAGAGACCCAGTACTTC. It encodes CASSSVQETQYF.